The rows below give T cell receptor beta chains drawn from one sample of a study of cytomegalovirus exposure and HLA in healthy donors. TCRdb's table, derived via immunoSEQ multiplex PCR, lists solely in-frame clones and lacks some. The profile shows under 200,000 clones, approximately 80% of them singletons. The sample comprised PBMCs. The receptor source for this set is a woman aged 18-29 years in good health and CMV-seronegative. The conserved cysteine and the conserved F or W are not part of the CDR3 here. The order of the fields is CDR3 protein, CDR3 length, V gene.

cdr3_aa: ASSFPQRGTDTQY; cdr3_length: 13; v_call: TRBV28
cdr3_aa: ASSPSDRANTEAF; cdr3_length: 13; v_call: TRBV18
cdr3_aa: ASSGAGPPNEQF; cdr3_length: 12; v_call: TRBV11-3
cdr3_aa: ASSPLGQGAGNTEAF; cdr3_length: 15; v_call: TRBV18
cdr3_aa: ASSPWGSNYGYT; cdr3_length: 12; v_call: TRBV5-1
cdr3_aa: ASSHRVATQETQY; cdr3_length: 13; v_call: TRBV6-6
cdr3_aa: ASSHQETQY; cdr3_length: 9; v_call: TRBV5-5
cdr3_aa: AISGTDNEQF; cdr3_length: 10; v_call: TRBV10-3
cdr3_aa: ASSRTTGPPGETQY; cdr3_length: 14; v_call: TRBV4-3
cdr3_aa: ASTRGQTQETQY; cdr3_length: 12; v_call: TRBV9
cdr3_aa: AWEGEDYGYT; cdr3_length: 10; v_call: TRBV30
cdr3_aa: ASSLTGNYGYT; cdr3_length: 11; v_call: TRBV27
cdr3_aa: ASSVVQGGADTQY; cdr3_length: 13; v_call: TRBV9
cdr3_aa: ASSLAFIAGATYNEQF; cdr3_length: 16; v_call: TRBV5-5
cdr3_aa: AWRVRGRYEAF; cdr3_length: 11; v_call: TRBV5-4
cdr3_aa: ASRDGTFNEQF; cdr3_length: 11; v_call: TRBV6-4
cdr3_aa: ASSIASGASYEQY; cdr3_length: 13; v_call: TRBV27
cdr3_aa: ATSRKGGSPPGELF; cdr3_length: 14; v_call: TRBV15
cdr3_aa: ASSWESSSYNEQF; cdr3_length: 13; v_call: TRBV27
cdr3_aa: ASSFPGLVHEQF; cdr3_length: 12; v_call: TRBV7-2
cdr3_aa: ASSLAGKAYEQY; cdr3_length: 12; v_call: TRBV28
cdr3_aa: ASSLRTSGSEQF; cdr3_length: 12; v_call: TRBV11-2
cdr3_aa: ASSPRGGTSGSEQF; cdr3_length: 14; v_call: TRBV28
cdr3_aa: ASSQVVKRFDQPQH; cdr3_length: 14; v_call: TRBV4-2
cdr3_aa: AWRFPGNTEAF; cdr3_length: 11; v_call: TRBV30
cdr3_aa: ASSLSVSGEQF; cdr3_length: 11; v_call: TRBV11-2
cdr3_aa: ASSLEGPPGDTQY; cdr3_length: 13; v_call: TRBV11-2
cdr3_aa: ASSPRTGYGYT; cdr3_length: 11; v_call: TRBV27
cdr3_aa: ASNLAGTANEQF; cdr3_length: 12; v_call: TRBV6-6
cdr3_aa: ASSQDRTGVDEQY; cdr3_length: 13; v_call: TRBV14
cdr3_aa: ASSVSDGGTGELF; cdr3_length: 13; v_call: TRBV9
cdr3_aa: ASSKGQDQGGYT; cdr3_length: 12; v_call: TRBV18
cdr3_aa: ASSQVLKTGSSYEQY; cdr3_length: 15; v_call: TRBV4-1
cdr3_aa: ASSQERTESYNEQF; cdr3_length: 14; v_call: TRBV4-3
cdr3_aa: AWSLRSGNTIY; cdr3_length: 11; v_call: TRBV30
cdr3_aa: ASSFPGSNQPQH; cdr3_length: 12; v_call: TRBV28
cdr3_aa: ASSPDARQPQH; cdr3_length: 11; v_call: TRBV7-9
cdr3_aa: SVRKGASTDTQY; cdr3_length: 12; v_call: TRBV29-1
cdr3_aa: ASRGGGHLLNTEAF; cdr3_length: 14; v_call: TRBV28
cdr3_aa: ASSLRLAGGPEQF; cdr3_length: 13; v_call: TRBV28